This TCR beta chain comes out of a study of cytomegalovirus exposure and HLA in healthy donors. Points from the study as a whole: The study flagged around 160 TCR beta chains as cytomegalovirus-associated. According to a later analysis, donors in an Asian-associated ancestry cluster reportedly had fewer N-insertions than the approximately 670-donor mean. In terms of immune exposure information, only CMV serostatus was available.

This CDR3 comprises 17 residues. Trimming took off 4 bases at V and 5 bases at J, with 24 bases between the two ends. Germline V CDR1 and CDR2: SGHDT, YYEEEE. Both 60 Vbeta primers and 13 Jbeta primers went into the PCR. Sequencing used immunoSEQ multiplex PCR; TCRdb keeps in-frame clones, though not all of them. The sample shows a few hundred thousand clones, about 89% of them seen only once. About this clone itself: Its antigen is as yet unknown.

This clonotype was sampled from a woman aged 18-29 years in good health and CMV-seronegative. Sequenced material: PBMCs. This sequence joins TRBV5-6 and TRBJ1-2; maybe TRBD1 (6 bases). The CDR3 loop is CASSETTGINSRYGYTF. CDR3 coding DNA: TGTGCCAGCAGCGAAACAACAGGGATCAACTCTCGGTATGGCTACACCTTC.